This is a list of T cell receptor beta chains from one sample in a study of CD8+ T cells in alopecia areata. Sequenced by immunoSEQ multiplex PCR; TCRdb stores in-frame clones only, minus some. The sample records over 150,000 clones, around three fifths being singletons. Specimen: CD4+ T cells sorted from blood, collected at week 0. The origin of the receptors is a human donor with alopecia areata. Each CDR3 is given without its conserved first and last residue. Fields, in order: V gene, J gene, clone size, CDR3 protein. A clone size is listed for some rows: how often the clone was seen (once, few, many), or a class if it is expanded.

TRBV27	TRBJ2-7	.	ASSPFGRGGSYEQY
TRBV29-1	TRBJ1-1	.	SVEAYGTANTEAF
TRBV30	TRBJ2-3	few	AWSPLYTDTQY
TRBV29-1	TRBJ1-2	few	SAGTALYGYT
TRBV9	TRBJ2-1	.	ASSVGLAGGTYNEQF
TRBV7-6	TRBJ2-5	.	ASSLVGETQY
TRBV29-1	TRBJ2-5	few	SVGLALGQGLETQY
TRBV29-1	TRBJ2-7	.	SVSDGGYEQY
TRBV6-1	TRBJ1-1	.	ASSEWGQSTEAF
TRBV7-9	TRBJ1-1	.	ASSLGSTEAF
TRBV29-1	TRBJ2-3	few	SVGGRSGGSTDTQY
TRBV5-1	TRBJ1-1	.	ASSLAQPNTEAF
TRBV7-8	TRBJ1-2	.	ASSPRDSSFYGYT
TRBV7-9	TRBJ1-5	.	ASSTTGQPQH
TRBV7-9	TRBJ1-1	.	ASSPGQGDTEAF
TRBV29-1	TRBJ1-1	.	SNRGPGTEAF
TRBV5-1	TRBJ2-3	.	ASSLGQTDTQY
TRBV29-1	TRBJ1-6	.	SANDSPNSPLH
TRBV29-1	TRBJ1-2	.	SVQPTGSDYGYT
TRBV30	TRBJ2-7	.	AWSPRLSSYEQY
TRBV29-1	TRBJ1-1	.	SVAGLYTEAF
TRBV7-9	TRBJ2-5	once	ASGSGFRETQY
TRBV18	TRBJ2-6	.	ASSPGTSGANVLT
TRBV5-1	TRBJ2-7	few	ASSLEQGVNEQY
TRBV29-1	TRBJ1-1	.	SVEDVGGTEAF
TRBV4-2	TRBJ2-5	.	ASSRWAGGSGETQY
TRBV30	TRBJ1-1	few	AWSSYGGWGEAF
TRBV9	TRBJ1-2	few	ASSVEVGFHGYT
TRBV28	TRBJ2-7	many	ASISSSVHEQY
TRBV5-1	TRBJ2-7	.	ASSLVPGSGGEQY
TRBV30	TRBJ1-1	.	AWSPGRPNTEAF
TRBV2	TRBJ2-7	.	ASSEVVRYEQY
TRBV18	TRBJ1-1	once	ASSPGTGDGTEAF